These 9 T cell receptor beta chains were sequenced from one sample in a study of blood T cells in healthy people across ages. PCR was performed a second time for about 7 to 11 cycles using a sample-barcoded 5' primer and a J-beta primer mix. MiXCR, applied by TCRdb to the 5' RACE reads, yields one record per CDR3 protein. The repertoire includes about 640,000 distinct CDR3 sequences, approximately 59% of them detected once, and over 30% sits in the top ten. The sequenced sample consisted of blood. Receptor source: a man in his sixties in good health.

The gene calls are TRBV12-3 or TRBV12-4 and TRBJ1-2; a possible D gene is TRBD1 (6 bases). The V end lost 0 bases, the J end lost 5 bases, and 13 bases lay between the germline ends. The CDR3 spans 15 residues. CDR3 sequence reads: CASSLAPGGWYGYTF. The CDR3 DNA follows: TGTGCCAGCAGTTTAGCGCCCGGGGGCTGGTATGGCTACACCTTC.

In the case of this clonotype: Germline is not matched at one junction end, which may reflect a read error. J is TRBJ2-6 and V is TRBV6-2 or TRBV6-3; D unclear. Germline V gene data show CDR1 as MNHEY and CDR2 as SVGEGT. The CDR3 totals 15 residues. The DNA for the CDR3 is TGTGCTAGCAGTTTTTATGGCTCTGGGGCCAACGTCCTGACTTTC. Encoded protein: CASSFYGSGANVLTF.

The rearrangement uses TRBV27 and TRBJ1-2; TRBD1 matches at 11 bases. The germline V gene has CDR1 MNHEY and CDR2 SMNVEV (reference sequence). The CDR3 contains 15 residues. The V and J ends lost 6 bases and 4 bases, in that order; junction bases with no gene match: 7. CDR3 residues: CASSRTGGEFYGYTF. CDR3 DNA sequence: TGTGCCAGCAGCCGGACAGGGGGCGAATTCTATGGCTACACCTTC.

This clonotype was seen a handful of times. CDR3 protein: CASSQDRRTSVLSSSYNEQFF. DNA of the CDR3: TGCGCCAGCAGCCAAGATAGGAGGACTAGCGTACTCTCTAGCTCCTACAATGAGCAGTTCTTC. The rearrangement links TRBV4-1 to TRBJ2-1; 9 bases match TRBD2. CDR1 MGHRA and CDR2 YSYEKL come from the germline V gene. The trim removed 0 bases at V and 0 bases at J, leaving 15 bases unmatched. The length of the CDR3 is 21 residues.

V gene TRBV6-2 or TRBV6-3 combines with J gene TRBJ2-1, with a possible D match to TRBD1 (6 bases). This CDR3 has 15 residues. Trimming removed 6 bases from V and 4 bases from J, with 16 bases in between. The germline CDR1 and CDR2 sequences are MNHEY and SVGEGT. CDR3 sequence: CASRTRDTHYNEQFF. CDR3 nucleotides: TGTGCCAGCAGGACCCGGGACACCCATTACAATGAGCAGTTCTTC.

The table lists this clonotype with a count of one. The V call is TRBV5-1, the J call TRBJ2-7, with 15 positions matching TRBD2. The end of the DNA aligns better with TRBJ2-4, so the J call may be wrong. The CDR3 totals 15 residues. CDR1 SGHRS and CDR2 YFSETQ come from the germline V gene. As DNA, the CDR3 is TGCGCCAGCAGCGGGGGACTAGCGGGGGGTGACATTCAGTACTTC. It encodes CASSGGLAGGDIQYF.

The J gene is TRBJ2-3, the V gene TRBV12-3 or TRBV12-4; 12 bases align to TRBD1. The CDR3 has 18 residues. The ends lost 3 bases at V and 1 base at J; junction bases unmatched: 8. The CDR3 DNA follows: TGTGCCAGCAGTTTCCTTCCGGGGACAGGGGGCCGCACAGATACGCAGTATTTT. This codes for CASSFLPGTGGRTDTQYF.

At least ten counts were recorded for this clonotype. V is TRBV10-3 and J is TRBJ2-5, with 9 bases identical to TRBD2. The CDR3 covers 13 residues. The ends lost 9 bases at V and 3 bases at J; junction bases unmatched: 5. Germline V lookup: CDR1 ENHRY, CDR2 SYGVKD. The CDR3 sequence: CAISSGDEETQYF. CDR3 bases: TGTGCCATTTCTAGCGGGGATGAAGAGACCCAGTACTTC.

This clonotype has only a few counts. The chain employs TRBV5-1 and TRBJ2-7; TRBD2 matches 7 bases. The assigned J gene may be wrong: the sequence end matches TRBJ2-5 better. From germline, CDR1 is SGHRS and CDR2 YFSETQ. CDR3 length: 17 amino acids. The CDR3: CASSLEGQRGAMGTQYF. CDR3 DNA: TGCGCCAGCAGCTTGGAGGGCCAGCGGGGAGCCATGGGGACCCAGTACTTC.